A single sample gave rise to the 10 T cell receptor beta chains below, sequenced in a study of CD8+CD57+ T cells in acquired aplastic anemia. The authors sequenced patients whose flow cytometry had shown CD8+CD57+ cell expansion. Genomic DNA, serving as template, underwent TCR beta VDJ and CDR3 profiling. Each CDR3 protein gets one entry after TCRdb re-called the reads with MiXCR. There are around 160,000 distinct CDR3 sequences in the sample; 40% to 50% occur only once, and approximately 3% lies in the top ten. Sample: sorted CD4+, CD8+, or CD8+CD57+ T cells (not recorded which) from PBMCs. The receptors were gathered from a human donor with aplastic anemia.

A few counts support this clonotype. A read error may explain this, as a much larger clone is one base away. The V and J genes are TRBV7-2 and TRBJ2-3, with D possibly matching TRBD2 (6 bases). Trimming left V 3 bases short and J 0 bases short, with 13 bases between. Germline values: CDR1 SGHTA, CDR2 FQGNSA. CDR3 size: 16 residues. This chain's CDR3 is CASSLLPGTSTDTQYF. The CDR3 coding sequence is TGTGCCAGCAGCTTGCTCCCCGGGACTAGCACAGATACGCAGTATTTT.

The chain carries TRBV20-1 and TRBJ2-5; D call uncertain. The V gene lost 0 bases and the J gene lost 4 bases, with 6 bases spanning the gap. Germline CDR1 reads DFQATT; CDR2 reads SNEGSKA (reference sequence). The CDR3 consists of 12 residues. The DNA of the CDR3 is TGCAGTGCTAGAGATAAACGAGAGACCCAGTACTTC. As protein: CSARDKRETQYF.

This clonotype was observed at least ten times. The J gene is TRBJ2-7, the V gene TRBV20-1; the D is unclear. The CDR3 length is 11 residues. From germline, CDR1 is DFQATT and CDR2 SNEGSKA (reference sequence). The V gene lost 5 bases and the J gene lost 6 bases, with 11 bases spanning the gap. CDR3 nucleotides: TGCAGTGCTCATTATCCACCCGAGCAGTACTTC. Encoded protein: CSAHYPPEQYF.

This clonotype was counted ten times or more. The chain joins TRBV20-1 to TRBJ2-7, with D tentatively TRBD1 or TRBD2 (5 bases each). The V and J ends lost 0 bases and 1 base respectively, with 10 bases between them. The CDR3 length is 14 residues. Germline V gene lookup returns CDR1 DFQATT and CDR2 SNEGSKA (reference sequence). CDR3 residues: CSARDRGRSYEQYF. Here the CDR3 DNA reads TGCAGTGCTAGAGATCGGGGCAGATCCTACGAGCAGTACTTC.

The sample holds many counts of this clonotype. The rearrangement joins TRBV7-2 to TRBJ2-1; D gene unclear. The germline gives CDR1 SGHTA, CDR2 FQGNSA. CDR3 length: 15 amino acids. The V end was cut by 2 bases, the J end by 0 bases, with 8 bases between. The CDR3 sequence is CASSLYGSSYNEQFF. The CDR3 bases are TGTGCCAGCAGCTTATACGGCTCCTCCTACAATGAGCAGTTCTTC.

This clonotype has a handful of counts. A much more abundant neighbour one base away suggests this may be a read error. The chain joins TRBV20-1 to TRBJ2-3, with 9 bases fitting TRBD2. The CDR3 covers 14 residues. J gave up 4 bases and V 4 bases, and 6 bases lay outside the gene matches. CDR1 is DFQATT and CDR2 is SNEGSKA in the germline V gene (reference sequence). The CDR3 protein is CSAKLAGRADTQYF. In DNA, the CDR3 is TGCAGTGCTAAACTAGCGGGTCGCGCAGATACGCAGTATTTT.

This clonotype showed up many times. The chain recombines TRBV5-1 with TRBJ1-5; D is unresolved. This CDR3 region has 13 residues. Between the trimmed V and J ends, which lost 0 bases and 5 bases, there was a span of 6 bases. Germline CDR1 reads SGHRS; CDR2 reads YFSETQ. Here the CDR3 DNA reads TGCGCCAGCAGCTTGGGGGTTGATCAGCCCCAGCATTTT. It codes for CASSLGVDQPQHF.

This chain connects TRBV5-4 to TRBJ1-2, with 7 bases that match TRBD1. V lost 4 bases to trimming and J lost 8 bases; unmatched junction nucleotides: 8. This CDR3 has 13 amino acids. Germline loops: CDR1 SGHNT, CDR2 YYREEE (reference sequence). In nucleotides, the CDR3 is TGTGCCAGCAGCCCAGAGCAGGGGGTAGGCTACACCTTC. The encoded protein is CASSPEQGVGYTF.

This clonotype was picked up many times. The rearrangement uses TRBV12-5 and TRBJ2-3; the match to TRBD2 covers 9 bases. The CDR3 loop spans 14 amino acids. J was trimmed by 5 bases and V by 3 bases; bases with no gene match: 3. Per the germline V gene, CDR1 is LGHNT and CDR2 is FRNRAP. CDR3 amino acids: CASGLRAGGDTQYF. CDR3 coding DNA: TGTGCTAGTGGTTTAAGAGCGGGAGGAGATACGCAGTATTTT.

J is TRBJ1-6 and V is TRBV10-3, with D unresolved. Germline assignment: CDR1 ENHRY and CDR2 SYGVKD. V was shortened by 4 bases and J by 6 bases, with 10 bases between the two germline ends. The CDR3 is 14 amino acids. The CDR3 nucleotides read TGTGCCATCAGTGGTGGCAGTATTAATTCACCCCTCCACTTT. Residues: CAISGGSINSPLHF.